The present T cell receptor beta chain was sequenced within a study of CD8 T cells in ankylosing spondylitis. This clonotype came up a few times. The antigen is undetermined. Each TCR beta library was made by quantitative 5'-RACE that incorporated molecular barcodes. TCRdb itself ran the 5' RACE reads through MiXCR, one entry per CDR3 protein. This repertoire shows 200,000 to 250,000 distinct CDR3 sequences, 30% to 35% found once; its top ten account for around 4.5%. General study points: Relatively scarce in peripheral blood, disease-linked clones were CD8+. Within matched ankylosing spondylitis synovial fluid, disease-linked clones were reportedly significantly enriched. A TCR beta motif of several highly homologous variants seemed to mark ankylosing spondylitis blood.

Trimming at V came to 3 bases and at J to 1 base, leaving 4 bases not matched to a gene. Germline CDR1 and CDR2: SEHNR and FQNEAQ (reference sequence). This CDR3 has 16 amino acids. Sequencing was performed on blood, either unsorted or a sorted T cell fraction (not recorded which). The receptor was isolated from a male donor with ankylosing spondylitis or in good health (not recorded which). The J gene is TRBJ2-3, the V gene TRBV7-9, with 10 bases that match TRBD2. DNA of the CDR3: TGTGCCAGCAGCTTGGGAACTAGCGGGGGCACAGATACGCAGTATTTT. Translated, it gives CASSLGTSGGTDTQYF.